These 14 T cell receptor beta chains share one sample of origin, sequenced in a study of shared clonotypes between healthy human individuals. Profiling relied on immunoSEQ multiplex PCR, and the TCRdb table lists in-frame clones only, not all of them. The sample yields around 2.5 million clones, roughly 93% seen once. The sample taken for sequencing was naive CD4+ T cells from PBMCs. The subset: CD45RA+ positively selected. These receptor sequences come from a man between 18 and 35 years old in good health. Some clones in this sample may be carry-over from other donors' samples.

The chain carries TRBV7-9 and TRBJ1-2, with TRBD1 identical over 10 bases. The CDR3 extends over 13 amino acids. The germline V gene encodes CDR1 SEHNR and CDR2 FQNEAQ (reference sequence). The V gene end was trimmed by 5 bases and the J gene end by 8 bases; junction bases not matched to a gene: 5. The CDR3 bases are TGTGCCAGCAGCATAGACAGGGGGCGAGGCTACACCTTC. Protein sequence: CASSIDRGRGYTF. Full variable domain (missing parts from reference TRBV7-9 and TRBJ1-2): DTGVSQNPRHKITKRGQNVTFRCDPISEHNRLYWYRQTLGQGPEFLTYFQNEAQLEKSRLLSDRFSAERPKGSFSTLEIQRTEQGDSAMYLCASSIDRGRGYTFGSGTRLTVV.

CDR3 loop: CASSEFEVRRSGNTIYF. The CDR3 bases are TGTGCCAGCAGTGAATTTGAGGTTCGCCGCTCTGGAAACACCATATATTTT. The gene calls are TRBV6-1 and TRBJ1-3; D is unresolved. There are 17 residues in the CDR3. Germline CDR1 is MNHNS and CDR2 is SASEGT. Trimming removed 2 bases at V and 0 bases at J, with 14 bases between.

The chain employs TRBV6-5 and TRBJ1-1; TRBD1 matches at 7 bases. The CDR3 consists of 14 residues. Germline V lookup: CDR1 MNHEY, CDR2 SVGAGI. V shed 6 bases and J 1 base; nucleotides not matched to a gene: 5. CDR3 residues: CASSRDSPNTEAFF. The DNA of the CDR3 is TGTGCCAGCAGCCGGGACAGTCCGAACACTGAAGCTTTCTTT.

This chain connects TRBV11-2 to TRBJ2-3, with TRBD2 matching 11 bases. CDR1 and CDR2 (germline): SGHAT, FQNNGV. The CDR3 runs to 15 residues. The V segment lost 2 bases and the J segment 7 bases; nucleotides outside the gene matches: 5. In DNA form, the CDR3 reads TGTGCCAGCAGCTTAAGCGGACTAGCGGGTTATACGCAGTATTTT. Encoded protein: CASSLSGLAGYTQYF.

The chain uses TRBV5-4 and TRBJ2-3; TRBD2 agrees at 9 bases. CDR1 is SGHNT, CDR2 YYREEE, per germline (reference sequence). There are 15 residues in the CDR3. V shed 0 bases and J 6 bases; nucleotides not matched to a gene: 5. CDR3 region: CASSLGGTSRDTQYF. CDR3 nucleotide sequence: TGTGCCAGCAGCTTGGGGGGGACTAGCAGGGATACGCAGTATTTT.

The chain has TRBV11-1 and TRBJ1-5; D remains ambiguous. V lost 5 bases, J lost 4 bases, and 12 bases lay in between. This CDR3 comprises 14 residues. Germline assignment: CDR1 SGHAT and CDR2 FQDESV (reference sequence). CDR3 in DNA: TGTGCCAGCAGCCTTGGCGATACAAATCAGCCCCAGCATTTT. Translation: CASSLGDTNQPQHF.

This chain joins TRBV2 and TRBJ1-6; TRBD1 matches 9 bases. Losses at the gene ends were 6 bases for V and 7 bases for J; bases not matched to a gene: 10. This CDR3 has 16 residues. Germline CDR1 is SNHLY and CDR2 is FYNNEI. This chain's CDR3 is CASSLMGTGQNSPLHF. Written as DNA, the CDR3 is TGTGCCAGCAGCCTCATGGGGACAGGGCAAAATTCACCCCTCCACTTT.

A word on this clone: Other DNA variants within this sample encode the same CDR3. This chain connects TRBV30 to TRBJ2-7; the match to TRBD1 covers 7 bases. This CDR3 has 12 residues. J was trimmed by 3 bases and V by 3 bases; bases with no gene match: 2. Germline V gives CDR1 GTSNPN, CDR2 SVGIG (reference sequence). CDR3 region: CAWRAGGYEQYF. As DNA, the CDR3 is TGTGCCTGGAGAGCAGGGGGCTACGAGCAGTACTTC. The full variable domain, its missing parts supplied by reference TRBV30 and TRBJ2-7, is SQTIHQWPATLVQPVGSPLSLECTVEGTSNPNLYWYRQAAGRGLQLLFYSVGIGQISSEVPQNLSASRPQDRQFILSSKKLLLSDSGFYLCAWRAGGYEQYFGPGTRLTVT.

This clone was observed once. V usage is TRBV7-3 and J usage is TRBJ2-1; possible D gene TRBD2, 6 bases. The germline gives CDR1 SGHTA, CDR2 FQGTGA. This CDR3 has 13 residues. Trimming removed 3 bases from V and 6 bases from J, with 9 bases in between. Written as DNA, the CDR3 is TGTGCCAGCAGCTTCGGGAGTTTCAATGAGCAGTTCTTC. As protein: CASSFGSFNEQFF.

The chain recombines TRBV7-8 with TRBJ1-4; TRBD1 is a possible D gene (5 bases). The CDR3 runs 15 residues. Germline V gene data show CDR1 as SGHVS and CDR2 as FQNEAQ. The ends were cut back, 2 bases at V and 5 bases at J, with 12 bases in the middle. This CDR3 reads CASSLTRVLNEKLFF. In nucleotides, the CDR3 is TGTGCCAGCAGCTTAACCAGGGTTCTAAATGAAAAACTGTTTTTT.

Regarding this clone: Different DNA sequences within this sample yield the same CDR3. The CDR3 sequence: CASSLGGSTDTQYF. The CDR3 DNA sequence: TGTGCCAGCAGCTTGGGAGGTTCCACAGATACGCAGTATTTT. The chain combines TRBV5-4 with TRBJ2-3; D not certain. The V gene's germline CDR1 is SGHNT and CDR2 YYREEE (reference sequence). CDR3 length: 14 amino acids. Trimming took 0 bases from V and 2 from J, leaving 7 bases between them.

This clone was observed a handful of times. V gene TRBV28 combines with J gene TRBJ1-1; a weak D match, TRBD1 (5 bases). There are 16 residues in the CDR3. V lost 7 bases and J 1 base, leaving 19 bases between the germline ends. Germline V CDR1 and CDR2: MDHEN, SYDVKM. As DNA, the CDR3 is TGTGCCAGCACCCAAACGTTTGTCAGGGCGAACACTGAAGCTTTCTTT. Amino acid sequence: CASTQTFVRANTEAFF.

This chain joins TRBV5-1 and TRBJ2-5; D possibly uses TRBD1 or TRBD2 (5 bases each). Germline CDR1 SGHRS, CDR2 YFSETQ. The CDR3 length is 15 residues. V shed 4 bases and J shed 3 bases, with 16 bases lying between them. The CDR3 protein is CASSQIGTPEETQYF. CDR3 bases: TGCGCCAGCAGCCAGATCGGGACGCCAGAAGAGACCCAGTACTTC.

The chain joins TRBV2 to TRBJ1-1, with unresolved D. Trimming shortened V by 3 bases and J by 3 bases, and 8 bases separated the two germline ends. Germline CDR1 reads SNHLY; CDR2 reads FYNNEI. CDR3 length equals 13 residues. For the CDR3, the DNA is TGTGCCAGCAGTGATCAAACGGACACTGAAGCTTTCTTT. The encoded protein is CASSDQTDTEAFF.